A selection of T cell receptor beta chains follows, all from one sample in a study of T cells expressing NK-cell markers. TCRdb reprocessed the 5' RACE reads and stores each CDR3 protein as one record, lacking DNA. The repertoire table contains around 140,000 distinct CDR3 sequences. Material for sequencing was blood T cells: a sorted CD56 or NKG2C T cell subset, CD4+ or CD8+ T cells, or bulk PBMC T cells (not recorded which). These TCRs come from a man younger than 30 in good health. CDR3s include the opening cysteine and the closing phenylalanine or tryptophan.

15 TRBJ2-7 TRBV20-1 CSALSGDKSSYEQYF
15 TRBJ2-3 TRBV13 CASSLTGTITDTQYF
14 TRBJ1-1 TRBV7-8 CASSLAGGSTEAFF
16 TRBJ2-5 TRBV27 CASSLSLGAFMETQYF
15 TRBJ2-1 TRBV15 CATSREGLAYNEQFF
15 TRBJ2-1 TRBV6-1 CASSIAGAATNEQFF
17 TRBJ2-1 TRBV14 CASSQPGLLSSYNEQFF
13 TRBJ2-3 TRBV2 CASKPSPADTQYF
18 TRBJ2-1 TRBV4-3 CASSPDSGLAGNIGEQFF
14 TRBJ2-2 TRBV28 CASSLRAGVGELFF
14 TRBJ2-2 TRBV30 CAWGDLGGTGELFF
11 TRBJ1-2 TRBV5-1 CASSLDSNYTF
18 TRBJ2-5 TRBV5-6 CASRSLSGAGGWQETQYF
15 TRBJ2-3 TRBV30 CAWSAGALSTDTQYF
19 TRBJ2-1 TRBV28 CASWKGGTGQFAVYNEQFF
14 TRBJ2-7 TRBV29-1 CSVEVPSGAYEQYF
16 TRBJ1-5 TRBV12-3/TRBV12-4 CASTLDGQHSNQPQHF
15 TRBJ2-1 TRBV11-1 CASSLEAGDNNEQFF
12 TRBJ1-3 TRBV28 CASSSPGNTIYF
16 TRBJ2-3 TRBV7-2 CASSFLGGTSTDTQYF
15 TRBJ2-4 TRBV14 CASSQRGLAKNIQYF
13 TRBJ2-2 TRBV9 CASSPGYTGELFF
15 TRBJ2-3 TRBV11-2 CASSRTETSTDTQYF
15 TRBJ2-3 TRBV5-5 CASSLSWGQGDTQYF
12 TRBJ1-4 TRBV20-1 CSTGGRNEKLFF
14 TRBJ1-1 TRBV19 CASSSGGWGTEAFF
12 TRBJ1-2 TRBV10-3 CAINLGGNGYTF
16 TRBJ2-7 TRBV25-1 CASRGLAGGFSYEQYF
15 TRBJ1-5 TRBV4-3 CASSQMHSSNQPQHF
14 TRBJ2-7 TRBV5-6 CASSFPGLSYEQYF
15 TRBJ1-6 TRBV20-1 CSAREQGSRRSPLHF
15 TRBJ2-6 TRBV6-1 CASSDEDSGANVLTF
16 TRBJ2-3 TRBV5-6 CASSYVLVGFSDTQYF
14 TRBJ2-1 TRBV9 CASSAGPGTNEQFF
15 TRBJ2-1 TRBV19 CASSFYGSPLNEQFF
14 TRBJ2-1 TRBV9 CASSGGAEYNEQFF
17 TRBJ2-1 TRBV14 CASSQDLIGTTYNEQFF
15 TRBJ2-3 TRBV6-5 CASSYSGWNTDTQYF